The source of this T cell receptor (beta chain) is a study of OX40 agonist ivuxolimab in advanced cancers. Study-wide context: The study gave patients intravenous ivuxolimab at 0.01 to 10 mg/kg every 2 weeks. Three patients, one with hepatocellular carcinoma and two with cutaneous melanoma, responded partially.

CDR1 SGHAT and CDR2 FQNNGV come from the germline V gene. There are 14 residues in the CDR3. This table comes from immunoSEQ multiplex PCR, and its TCRdb copy is limited to in-frame clones, with some not included. The table records around 79,000 clones, approximately 91% of them present only once. On this clone itself: Its specificity is unknown. The junction shows a germline mismatch at one end, possibly a read error.

Broader study findings: The expanded peripheral T cells' antigen specificity was not determined.

This chain links TRBV11-2 with TRBJ1-2; 7 bases map to TRBD1. This sequence was found in an adult with an advanced solid tumor such as melanoma, head and neck, liver or kidney cancer. The specimen comprised CD4+ or CD8+ T cells sorted from blood, sampled in a trial of the OX40 agonist ivuxolimab. The CDR3 sequence is CASSQGGQNYGHTF. CDR3 nucleotide sequence: TGTGCCAGCAGCCAGGGGGGACAGAACTATGGCCACACCTTC.